This TCR beta chain was recovered during a study of blood T cell repertoires in COVID-19. Study context: There were acute and convalescent COVID-19 samples, and they came from the United States, Italy and Spain. Sources were T cells, B-cell-depleted T cells, or PBMCs; the material itself was cDNA or gDNA.

Study processing details: How many nucleated cells were present was estimated from reference gene primer amplification. Produced via immunoSEQ multiplex PCR; TCRdb's table is partial and in-frame only. That table gives V, J and clone size, and the DNA gave D and trimming. The sample contains roughly 32,000 clones, 80% to 90% of which appear only once. The specimen sequenced was peripheral blood. The clonotype comes from a woman older than 75 with active or convalescent COVID-19.

The CDR3 protein is CAISVRQPQEGGYTF. In nucleotides, the CDR3 is TGTGCCATCAGTGTGAGGCAGCCCCAGGAGGGTGGCTACACCTTC. V gene TRBV10-3 combines with J gene TRBJ1-2, with D unresolved. CDR1 and CDR2 (germline): ENHRY, SYGVKD. Trimming removed 4 bases from V and 7 bases from J, with 19 bases in between. The length of the CDR3 is 15 residues.